The clone carrying this T cell receptor beta chain was seen a handful of times. What it binds is unknown. The data stem from a study of beta chain features in type 1 diabetes. The study's findings and limits: Any HLA-type effect on TCRB rearrangement remained unresolved here. Among patients with Type 1 diabetes, TCRB CDR3s were moderately but significantly shorter in every one of the four CD4+ subsets.

V trimming: 5 bases; J trimming: 2 bases; junction bases outside the gene matches: 7. CDR1 MNHEY and CDR2 SMNVEV come from the germline V gene (reference sequence). The CDR3 has 15 amino acids. The isolated RNA, all of it, was reverse transcribed, so expressed TCRB transcripts were what got sequenced. Profiling relied on immunoSEQ multiplex PCR, and the TCRdb table lists in-frame clones only, not all of them. This table holds a few hundred thousand clones, about a fifth found once. The chain combines TRBV27 with TRBJ2-7; 9 bases agree with TRBD1. Sequencing used naive CD4+ T cells from blood. The TCR sequence derives from a woman in her thirties or forties with type 1 diabetes. As DNA, the CDR3 is TGTGCCAGCAGTGCCTCGGGACAGGGTCCCTACGAGCAGTACTTC. This gives the protein CASSASGQGPYEQYF.